This T cell receptor (beta chain) was recorded in a study of cytomegalovirus exposure and HLA in healthy donors. The CDR3 covers 16 residues. CDR1 is WNHNN and CDR2 is SYGVQD in the germline V gene (reference sequence). Trimming at V came to 2 bases and at J to 2 bases, leaving 8 bases not matched to a gene. PCR was performed using 60 Vbeta and 13 Jbeta primers. TCRdb's table, derived via immunoSEQ multiplex PCR, lists solely in-frame clones and lacks some. The table has 160,000 or so clones, under 85% seen once. This receptor was taken from a human donor in good health. The sequenced sample consisted of PBMCs. The chain links TRBV10-1 to TRBJ1-1, with 7 bases matching TRBD1. The CDR3 reads CASSEAQGDGNTEAFF. CDR3 bases: TGCGCCAGCAGTGAGGCCCAGGGGGATGGTAACACTGAAGCTTTCTTT.